This T cell receptor (beta chain) was recovered during a study of T-cell memory formation after mild COVID-19 (dated by TCRdb to about 2021). About the study as a whole: Most TCR sequence clusters were specific to one of the two donors. The cohort comprised two young, previously healthy adult volunteers, one female and one male. In two donors, T-cell clones that expanded and contracted after mild COVID-19 were followed by sequencing TCRalpha and TCRbeta repertoires longitudinally.

Details on this clonotype: The antigen this receptor binds is unknown. No quality values exist for individual bases; no much larger clone is one base distant.

Per the germline V gene, SGHTA is the CDR1 and FQGNSA is the CDR2. The V and J ends are trimmed by 1 base and 3 bases, leaving 13 bases between them. The CDR3 runs 15 residues from the cysteine to the valine. Only CDR3 DNA remains: 45 bases, in frame from the first base. The sequencing machine was an Illumina NovaSeq 6000. TCRalpha and TCRbeta cDNA libraries were built by 5'RACE with constant-segment primers, adding sample barcodes and unique molecular identifiers. Trizol reagent was used to extract RNA from every sample. The libraries were amplified in two PCR steps, and the second step added a second sample barcode and Illumina TruSeq adapters. Libraries were sequenced on an Illumina NovaSeq with 2 x 150 bp paired-end reads. Turning to the authors' computational methods: With migec v1.2.7, reads were demultiplexed and then collapsed into UMI-guided consensus sequences. Using mixcr v2.1.11, UMI consensuses were aligned to TRA and TRB V and J templates and then assembled into clonotypes. A clonotype was counted as expanded or contracted only when both edgeR and NoisET called the clonotype significant, with the noise models trained on biological replicates. For edgeR calls, a false discovery rate-adjusted p below 0.01 and a log2 fold-change threshold of 1 were applied. PCA with hierarchical clustering of max-normalized trajectories of the 1000 most abundant clonotypes was used as exploratory dynamics analysis. Separately sequenced CD4+ and CD8+ repertoires were used to assign the CD4 or CD8 phenotype of responding clones. TCRdb cleaned the public reads at Q25 with fastp, built clones with MiXCR and kept in-frame beta chains. Rows matching on CDR3 protein sequence are summarized as one entry with the most common DNA and genes. These V and J calls derive from TCRdb rather than the authors' analysis. Here the sample has 300,000 to 350,000 distinct CDR3 sequences; approximately 15% occur a single time. Together, the top ten hold around 20% of the sample.

Ficoll-Paque density gradient centrifugation was used to isolate PBMCs. The study at large found these results: The second-wave clones that peaked on day 37 were not confirmed to be SARS-CoV-2 specific. Balanced CD4/CD8 phenotypes were observed for clones contracting from day 15 to 85, whereas a bias towards CD4+ was observed for a second wave of clones expanding from day 15 to 37. The study covered only two mild cases, and larger cohorts including severe cases with pre-infection samples were considered necessary. Contracting CD4+ clones were found mainly in CM and EM memory subsets, while CD8+ clones were enriched in EMRA. The detection of some responding clones in pre-infection memory suggests that pre-existing cross-reactive memory T cells joined the SARS-CoV-2 response.

The receptor chain draws on TRBV7-2 and TRBJ2-7, with the D gene call left open. What was sequenced was PBMCs or a T cell subset sorted from them (not recorded which). The TCR originated in a man younger than 35 who had mild COVID-19 (a few samples of this study predate the infection). The sample titles of this study are shuffled in the database, so cell type and time point are left out; the donor was told from shared clones. In nucleotides, the sequence is TGTGCCAGCAGCTTAGGGTCGTTGCGGATCTACGAGCAGTACGTC. The translation is CASSLGSLRIYEQYV.